Listed here are 25 T cell receptor beta chains from one sample, sequenced in a study of cytomegalovirus exposure and HLA in healthy donors. PCR employed 60 Vbeta and 13 Jbeta primers. The repertoire was sequenced with immunoSEQ multiplex PCR; TCRdb's copy has only in-frame clones and lacks some. Here the sample spans about 190,000 clones, 81% being singletons. The specimen was PBMCs. Receptor source: a middle-aged man in good health and CMV-seropositive.

The V gene is TRBV7-2, the J gene TRBJ2-7; tentative D call: TRBD2 (5 bases). The ends were cut back, 3 bases at V and 3 bases at J, with 15 bases in the middle. Germline V lookup: CDR1 SGHTA, CDR2 FQGNSA. CDR3 length: 15 amino acids. The CDR3 DNA follows: TGTGCCAGCAGCTTGGTACAGAGGGCCGACTACGAGCAGTACTTC. It codes for CASSLVQRADYEQYF.

The chain employs TRBV29-1 and TRBJ1-1; 8 bases are a match to TRBD1. This CDR3 has 14 residues. V shed 5 bases and J 6 bases; nucleotides not matched to a gene: 11. Germline V gene lookup returns CDR1 SQVTM and CDR2 ANQGSEA. The chain's CDR3 is CSVREDRVASEAFF. CDR3 DNA sequence: TGCAGCGTTCGCGAGGACAGGGTCGCGTCTGAAGCTTTCTTT. The full variable domain, its missing parts supplied by reference TRBV29-1 and TRBJ1-1, is SAVISQKPSRDICQRGTSLTIQCQVDSQVTMMFWYRQQPGQSLTLIATANQGSEATYESGFVIDKFPISRPNLTFSTLTVSNMSPEDSSIYLCSVREDRVASEAFFGQGTRLTVV.

The rearrangement uses TRBV6-1 and TRBJ1-5; no definite D call. This CDR3 is built from 16 residues. V was cut by 0 bases and J by 0 bases, with 9 bases left in between. CDR1 is MNHNS and CDR2 is SASEGT in the germline V gene. The CDR3 DNA follows: TGTGCCAGCAGTGAAGCGAGGCAGTCTAGCAATCAGCCCCAGCATTTT. This encodes CASSEARQSSNQPQHF.

This clone was seen once. This chain uses TRBV6-6 with TRBJ2-7, with 7 positions matching TRBD1. This CDR3 is built from 16 residues. V lost 6 bases and J lost 3; bases outside the gene matches: 14. Germline CDR1 MNHNY, CDR2 SVGAGI (reference sequence). CDR3 DNA sequence: TGTGCCAGCAGGCACCCCACGGGACAGTCGAGCTACGAGCAGTACTTC. It encodes CASRHPTGQSSYEQYF.

V gene TRBV7-7 combines with J gene TRBJ2-5; TRBD1 agrees at 8 bases. The J segment lost 4 bases and the V segment lost 4 bases, leaving 2 bases of the junction unmatched. This CDR3 spans 13 amino acids. Germline V gene lookup returns CDR1 SSHAT and CDR2 FNYEAQ (reference sequence). The CDR3 here is CASSSGQAETQYF. The CDR3 DNA follows: TGTGCCAGCAGCTCGGGACAGGCAGAGACCCAGTACTTC.

This clone has more than one count but fewer than ten. V usage is TRBV5-4 and J usage is TRBJ1-2, with D possibly TRBD1 on 6 matching bases. Per the germline V gene, CDR1 is SGHNT and CDR2 is YYREEE (reference sequence). V was pared by 4 bases and J by 8 bases, with 15 bases between. The CDR3 extends over 13 amino acids. CDR3 DNA: TGTGCCAGCAGCGGGGACACCTGGCACGGCTACACCTTC. Encoded protein: CASSGDTWHGYTF.

J is TRBJ2-2 and V is TRBV7-2; 9 positions agree with TRBD1. Germline V gives CDR1 SGHTA, CDR2 FQGNSA. V gave up 6 bases and J gave up 5 bases; unmatched junction bases: 10. This CDR3 has 16 residues. The CDR3, as DNA: TGTGCCAGCAGTTCCCCGACAGGGGGAGGTACCGGGGAGCTGTTTTTT. Protein: CASSSPTGGGTGELFF.

The sample holds a few counts of this clone. Distinct nucleotide sequences in the sample also encode this CDR3. This chain uses TRBV5-1 with TRBJ2-7, with D unclear. Germline V gene data show CDR1 as SGHRS and CDR2 as YFSETQ. The CDR3 is 15 amino acids. Trimming cost V 8 bases and J 4 bases, with 22 bases left between them. DNA of the CDR3: TGCGCCAGTTTTTTCAAGCAAAAGGCGGCATACGAGCAGTACTTC. It encodes CASFFKQKAAYEQYF.

This chain's CDR3 is CASSAIGGFPGELFF. The CDR3 region has the DNA TGTGCCAGCAGCGCGATCGGGGGATTCCCCGGGGAGCTGTTTTTT. The V gene is TRBV9, the J gene TRBJ2-2, with TRBD2 as a possible D gene (6 bases). The CDR3 extends over 15 amino acids. Germline V gene data show CDR1 as SGDLS and CDR2 as YYNGEE. Trimming left V 3 bases short and J 6 bases short, with 15 bases between.

The rearrangement uses TRBV5-4 and TRBJ2-5; 8 bases are a match to TRBD2. Germline-derived CDR1 and CDR2 are SGHNT and YYREEE (reference sequence). The CDR3 loop spans 14 amino acids. V was clipped by 7 bases and J by 5 bases; unmatched bases: 10. Written as DNA, the CDR3 is TGTGCCAGCTCCTTCGGGACTAGGGTGGAGACCCAGTACTTC. It translates to CASSFGTRVETQYF. The whole variable domain, remainder taken from reference TRBV5-4 and TRBJ2-5, is ETGVTQSPTHLIKTRGQQVTLRCSSQSGHNTVSWYQQALGQGPQFIFQYYREEENGRGNFPPRFSGLQFPNYSSELNVNALELDDSALYLCASSFGTRVETQYFGPGTRLLVL.

The chain employs TRBV4-3 and TRBJ2-3, with 9 bases identical to TRBD2. Germline CDR1 LGHNA, CDR2 YSLEER. With V trimmed by 3 bases and J by 2 bases, 6 bases remained unmatched. There are 16 residues in the CDR3. CDR3 in amino acids: CASSHPSGTLTDTQYF. The CDR3 DNA follows: TGCGCCAGCAGCCACCCTAGCGGGACGCTCACAGATACGCAGTATTTT.

V gene TRBV25-1 combines with J gene TRBJ1-2, with TRBD1 matching over 7 bases. This CDR3 has 13 residues. With 4 bases clipped from V and 8 bases from J, the junction kept 7 bases outside the gene matches. Germline CDR1 is MGHDK and CDR2 is SYGVNS. CDR3 in DNA: TGTGCCAGCAGTGTACAGGGGATGGTCGGCTACACCTTC. Its protein is CASSVQGMVGYTF.

The chain carries TRBV7-6 and TRBJ1-5; a weak D match, TRBD1 (6 bases). Trimming left V 2 bases short and J 0 bases short, with 14 bases between. CDR1 and CDR2 from the germline V gene are SGHVS and FNYEAQ. This CDR3 contains 17 residues. CDR3 in amino acids: CASSLCCGQNSNQPQHF. CDR3 nucleotide sequence: TGTGCCAGCAGCTTATGTTGTGGACAGAATAGCAATCAGCCCCAGCATTTT.

The chain combines TRBV6-1 with TRBJ1-1, with a possible D match to TRBD1 (6 bases). This CDR3 comprises 15 residues. Germline loops: CDR1 MNHNS, CDR2 SASEGT. V gave up 5 bases and J gave up 3 bases, with 16 bases separating them. Here the CDR3 reads CASSLDRQTDTEAFF. The CDR3 nucleotides are TGTGCCAGCAGTTTGGACAGACAAACGGACACTGAAGCTTTCTTT.

The chain joins TRBV28 to TRBJ2-3; 10 positions agree with TRBD2. V trimming: 6 bases; J trimming: 2 bases; junction bases outside the gene matches: 11. Germline CDR1 and CDR2: MDHEN and SYDVKM. This CDR3 comprises 17 residues. In nucleotides, the CDR3 is TGTGCCAGCAGCCCCCCGCCAGGACTAGCGGCCACAGATACGCAGTATTTT. It translates to CASSPPPGLAATDTQYF. The complete variable domain, with remaining parts taken from reference TRBV28 and TRBJ2-3, reads DVKVTQSSRYLVKRTGEKVFLECVQDMDHENMFWYRQDPGLGLRLIYFSYDVKMKEKGDIPEGYSVSREKKERFSLILESASTNQTSMYLCASSPPPGLAATDTQYFGPGTRLTVL.

This rearrangement joins TRBV5-1 to TRBJ2-1; 11 nucleotides match TRBD2. Germline values: CDR1 SGHRS, CDR2 YFSETQ. V was pared by 0 bases and J by 6 bases, with 11 bases of the junction left unmatched. The CDR3 covers 18 residues. CDR3 sequence (DNA): TGCGCCAGCAGCTTGGTGGTAGGGACTAGCGGAGGGGGCAATGAGCAGTTCTTC. Protein sequence: CASSLVVGTSGGGNEQFF.

The table lists this clone with a few counts. The chain has TRBV7-9 and TRBJ2-1; weak D call: TRBD2 (6 bases). Per the germline V gene, CDR1 is SEHNR and CDR2 is FQNEAQ (reference sequence). The CDR3 runs to 13 residues. The ends were cut back, 2 bases at V and 6 bases at J, with 8 bases in the middle. The CDR3 loop reads CASSLSGGNEQFF. For the CDR3, the DNA is TGTGCCAGCAGCTTATCCGGGGGCAATGAGCAGTTCTTC.

This clone was counted once. The CDR3 sequence is CASSLEGVYGYTF. For the CDR3, the DNA is TGCGCCAGCAGCTTGGAAGGGGTTTATGGCTACACCTTC. The V gene is TRBV5-1, the J gene TRBJ1-2; D perhaps matches TRBD1 (5 bases). Trimming pared 0 bases from V and 5 bases from J, leaving 8 bases between. Germline lookup yields CDR1 SGHRS and CDR2 YFSETQ. The CDR3 sequence is 13 residues long. Supplemented by reference TRBV5-1 and TRBJ1-2, the full variable domain reads KAGVTQTPRYLIKTRGQQVTLSCSPISGHRSVSWYQQTPGQGLQFLFEYFSETQRNKGNFPGRFSGRQFSNSRSEMNVSTLELGDSALYLCASSLEGVYGYTFGSGTRLTVV.

The V gene is TRBV6-1, the J gene TRBJ1-2, with 9 bases identical to TRBD1. There are 15 residues in the CDR3. CDR1 and CDR2 (germline): MNHNS, SASEGT. V was clipped by 2 bases and J by 2 bases; unmatched bases: 3. The CDR3 here is CASSESGTGNYGYTF. In DNA form, the CDR3 reads TGTGCCAGCAGTGAATCCGGGACAGGGAACTATGGCTACACCTTC.

The genes are TRBV7-9 and TRBJ2-5; D gene ambiguous. V was shortened by 1 base and J by 5 bases, with 14 bases between the two germline ends. This CDR3 is built from 15 residues. CDR1 SEHNR and CDR2 FQNEAQ come from the germline V gene (reference sequence). The CDR3, as DNA: TGTGCCAGCAGCTTAGGGGCACCTCCCCTTGAGACCCAGTACTTC. Translation gives CASSLGAPPLETQYF.

CDR3: CASSLRASGITYEQYF. The CDR3 DNA sequence: TGTGCCAGCAGTTTAAGGGCTAGCGGGATCACCTACGAGCAGTACTTC. The chain combines TRBV27 with TRBJ2-7, with 9 bases that match TRBD2. This CDR3 has 16 amino acids. With 2 bases clipped from V and 2 bases from J, the junction kept 7 bases outside the gene matches. The germline V gene has CDR1 MNHEY and CDR2 SMNVEV (reference sequence).

This chain links TRBV2 with TRBJ2-1, with D maybe TRBD1 (6 bases). CDR3 length: 14 amino acids. Per germline, CDR1 SNHLY and CDR2 FYNNEI. Trimming stripped 3 bases from V and 4 bases from J, with 10 bases between. CDR3 DNA: TGTGCCAGCAGTGACCAGGGGACGTACAATGAGCAGTTCTTC. The encoded protein is CASSDQGTYNEQFF.

The V call is TRBV10-1, the J call TRBJ2-5; TRBD1 agrees at 9 bases. CDR3 length: 17 residues. V gave up 3 bases and J gave up 5 bases; unmatched junction bases: 13. Germline CDR1 reads WNHNN; CDR2 reads SYGVQD (reference sequence). CDR3 region: CASSDLTPDRGLETQYF. CDR3 coding DNA: TGCGCCAGCAGTGACTTAACCCCCGACAGGGGGTTGGAGACCCAGTACTTC.

This clone has more than one count but fewer than ten. The rearrangement uses TRBV19 and TRBJ1-1, with D unresolved. This CDR3 contains 13 residues. V was trimmed by 3 bases and J by 4 bases, leaving 9 bases between them. The germline V gene has CDR1 LNHDA and CDR2 SQIVND (reference sequence). The CDR3 nucleotides are TGTGCCAGTAGTATTGGTGCGGGCACTGAAGCTTTCTTT. It codes for CASSIGAGTEAFF.

This rearrangement joins TRBV6-4 to TRBJ2-2, with 10 bases matching TRBD2. Trimming took 5 bases from V and 5 from J; bases not matched to a gene: 2. The CDR3 consists of 14 residues. Germline values: CDR1 MRHNA, CDR2 SNTAGT. The CDR3 DNA reads as TGTGCCAGCAGTCCTAGCGGGAGTACCGGGGAGCTGTTTTTT. This sequence encodes CASSPSGSTGELFF.